Listed below are T cell receptor beta chains from one sample, sequenced in a study of control samples from healthy donors and cancer patients. TCRdb's copy holds only in-frame clones and misses some; the assay was immunoSEQ multiplex PCR. This sample has 75,000 to 100,000 clones; roughly 90% occur once, and the top ten carry approximately 3%. The sample comprised blood. The receptors were sampled from a human donor in good health. The donor label of this sample is uncertain. CDR3s leave out the opening cysteine and the closing phenylalanine or tryptophan.

j_call: TRBJ1-6
v_call: TRBV5-6
cdr3_aa: ASSVPPDYNSPLH

j_call: TRBJ1-2
v_call: TRBV19
cdr3_aa: ASSISFNNYGYT

j_call: TRBJ2-2
v_call: TRBV3-1/TRBV3-2
cdr3_aa: ASSRVGVNTGELF

j_call: TRBJ2-7
v_call: TRBV9
cdr3_aa: ASSRTGTGSYEQY

j_call: TRBJ2-2
v_call: TRBV6-5
cdr3_aa: ASMFFGATGELF

j_call: TRBJ2-3
v_call: TRBV5-1
cdr3_aa: ASSRDRGTDTQY

j_call: TRBJ1-2
v_call: TRBV28
cdr3_aa: ASDRQGRSYGYT

j_call: TRBJ2-2
v_call: TRBV11-2
cdr3_aa: ASSLGKGELF

j_call: TRBJ2-7
v_call: TRBV28
cdr3_aa: ASSSGQAEEQY

j_call: TRBJ2-2
v_call: TRBV10-3
cdr3_aa: AISETPGTNSGELF

j_call: TRBJ2-7
v_call: TRBV3-1/TRBV3-2
cdr3_aa: ASSQGGRHEQY

j_call: TRBJ1-1
v_call: TRBV29-1
cdr3_aa: SVRDRWGTEAF

j_call: TRBJ2-4
v_call: TRBV5-6
cdr3_aa: ASSLADFGENIQY

j_call: TRBJ1-5
v_call: TRBV7-2
cdr3_aa: ASSFYPDRGGYQPQH

j_call: TRBJ2-1
v_call: TRBV30
cdr3_aa: AWNRDRNNEQF

j_call: TRBJ2-5
v_call: TRBV5-1
cdr3_aa: ASSLGGFETQY

j_call: TRBJ2-1
v_call: TRBV9
cdr3_aa: ASSSRGSGGPSSYNEQF

j_call: TRBJ1-3
v_call: TRBV3-1/TRBV3-2
cdr3_aa: ASTPGSSGNTIY

j_call: TRBJ1-2
v_call: TRBV14
cdr3_aa: ASSQGRVGGYT

j_call: TRBJ1-1
v_call: TRBV2
cdr3_aa: ASSEVRGAEAF

j_call: TRBJ2-2
v_call: TRBV2
cdr3_aa: ASSGRAPDTGELF

j_call: TRBJ2-1
v_call: TRBV5-6
cdr3_aa: ASSGGQGDSYNEQF

j_call: TRBJ2-2
v_call: TRBV19
cdr3_aa: ASSTWDRGWGGELF

j_call: TRBJ2-1
v_call: TRBV5-1
cdr3_aa: ASSPDGAWGNEQF

j_call: TRBJ2-7
v_call: TRBV4-1
cdr3_aa: ASSQGRQGVMNEQY

j_call: TRBJ2-3
v_call: TRBV2
cdr3_aa: ASSDSSGTDTQY

j_call: TRBJ1-4
v_call: TRBV7-9
cdr3_aa: AGDPSGATNEKLF

j_call: TRBJ2-1
v_call: TRBV11-2
cdr3_aa: ASSSRQGRSNLNEQF

j_call: TRBJ2-3
v_call: TRBV4-2
cdr3_aa: ASSRDRDGADTQY

j_call: TRBJ2-2
v_call: TRBV6-5
cdr3_aa: ASSRTANTGELF

j_call: TRBJ1-1
v_call: TRBV19
cdr3_aa: ASRDRNTEAF

j_call: TRBJ2-7
v_call: TRBV7-8
cdr3_aa: ASSLYPDRATYEQY

j_call: TRBJ1-6
v_call: TRBV6-1
cdr3_aa: ASSEIRGVNSPLH

j_call: TRBJ2-3
v_call: TRBV27
cdr3_aa: ASSPTGLAGGPGDTQY

j_call: TRBJ1-1
v_call: TRBV30
cdr3_aa: AWSHRPNTEAF